This T cell receptor (beta chain) was retrieved from a study of T cell responses to AZD1222 COVID-19 vaccine. As to this clone: The target antigen is unknown.

Assay: immunoSEQ multiplex PCR; the TCRdb copy retains only in-frame clones and omits some. The sample contains about 160,000 clones, about 90% of which appear only once. Broader study findings: Unmutated variant regions are reportedly targeted by nearly half of spike-specific TCRs. Clonal diversity may have been underestimated in mostly white British donors. Repertoires were obtained only post-peak T cell response.

The CDR3 is 14 residues long. Trimming shortened V by 0 bases and J by 8 bases, and 12 bases separated the two germline ends. Germline CDR1 is SGDLS and CDR2 is YYNGEE. The sample consisted of peripheral blood, taken on day 0 of MenACWY control vaccination. V and J are TRBV9 and TRBJ2-1; D is undetermined. The TCR originated in an adult in good health. The CDR3 nucleotides are TGTGCCAGCAGCGTAGTGGGCAACATCGATGAGCAGTTCTTC. Translating it yields CASSVVGNIDEQFF.